This T cell receptor (beta chain) was observed in a study of cytomegalovirus exposure and HLA in healthy donors. The study's findings and limits: Despite most TCR sequences being rare, some public TCRs occurred in many donors. The study designated 150 to 200 TCR beta chains cytomegalovirus-associated.

With regard to this clone: Its antigen is currently unknown.

CDR1 is LNHDA and CDR2 is SQIVND in the germline V gene (reference sequence). CDR3 length: 13 residues. V lost 8 bases to trimming and J lost 3 bases; unmatched junction nucleotides: 6. The PCR had 60 Vbeta and 13 Jbeta primers. Method: immunoSEQ multiplex PCR; TCRdb's copy keeps in-frame clones and lacks some. The sample carries 95,000 or so clones, approximately 80% recorded once. This clonotype originated in a woman aged 40 to 50 in good health and CMV-seronegative. The V call is TRBV19, the J call TRBJ1-1; 7 bases line up with TRBD1. Sequenced input: PBMCs. The CDR3 DNA sequence: TGTGCCAGTGTAGGACAGGACGACACTGAAGCTTTCTTT. Its translation: CASVGQDDTEAFF.